Below are 19 T cell receptor beta chains sequenced from a single sample in a study of monozygotic twins with inflammatory bowel disease. Using the 5' RACE reads, TCRdb records one entry per CDR3 protein without DNA. The sample has over 100,000 distinct CDR3 sequences. Source material: blood. Receptors originate from a human donor with ulcerative colitis or Crohn's disease, or a healthy co-twin of an affected twin (not recorded which).

The chain is built from TRBV11-3 and TRBJ2-3; no DNA is available, so the TRBD1 call from TCRdb remains unchecked. The V gene's germline CDR1 is SGHNT and CDR2 YENEEA. The CDR3 covers 17 residues. This chain's CDR3 is CASSLERTDVSTDTQYF.

The chain carries TRBV7-8 and TRBJ1-2. The CDR3 is made up of 14 amino acids. From germline, CDR1 is SGHVS and CDR2 FQNEAQ. CDR3: CASSGRLTNYGYTF. The full variable domain, completed using reference TRBV7-8 and TRBJ1-2, is GAGVSQSPRYKVAKRGQDVALRCDPISGHVSLFWYQQALGQGPEFLTYFQNEAQLDKSGLPSDRFFAERPEGSVSTLKIQRTQQEDSAVYLCASSGRLTNYGYTFGSGTRLTVV.

The rearrangement uses TRBV11-2 and TRBJ2-2; the TRBD1 assignment by TCRdb is unverifiable without DNA. The CDR3 spans 14 residues. Germline V gene lookup returns CDR1 SGHAT and CDR2 FQNNGV. This CDR3 is CASAPGGDTGELFF.

The chain combines TRBV5-5 with TRBJ2-7; there is no DNA to check the TCRdb D call of TRBD1. The CDR3 extends over 14 amino acids. Germline assignment: CDR1 SGHKS and CDR2 YYEKEE (reference sequence). This CDR3 is CASSRPGQIYEQYF.

The V and J genes are TRBV2 and TRBJ2-3; TCRdb's D call, TRBD2, is unchecked because there is no DNA. The CDR3 contains 16 residues. In germline, CDR1 is SNHLY, CDR2 FYNNEI. The chain's CDR3 is CASSDGTSGDTDTQYF.

Frequency places this clonotype as medium-sized. V and J are TRBV7-3 and TRBJ2-1; TCRdb picks TRBD1, but there is no DNA to check that call. Germline CDR1 reads SGHTA; CDR2 reads FQGTGA. The CDR3 runs 15 residues. CDR3 residues: CASSPGTSQYNEQFF.

J is TRBJ1-1 and V is TRBV12-3 or TRBV12-4; TCRdb's D call of TRBD1 is untestable without DNA. The CDR3 spans 15 residues. The CDR3 reads CASSLVPQGTTEAFF.

The gene calls are TRBV28 and TRBJ2-5; TCRdb lists TRBD1, though no DNA is available to test this call. Germline V gene data show CDR1 as MDHEN and CDR2 as SYDVKM. CDR3 length: 15 residues. CDR3 loop: CASSLTGQNQETQYF.

The chain combines TRBV7-2 with TRBJ1-5. The CDR3 is 13 residues long. Germline assignment: CDR1 SGHTA and CDR2 FQGNSA. The CDR3 reads CASSSNSNQPQHF. The variable domain in full, with the rest retrieved from reference TRBV7-2 and TRBJ1-5, is GAGVSQSPSNKVTEKGKDVELRCDPISGHTALYWYRQSLGQGLEFLIYFQGNSAPDKSGLPSDRFSAERTGGSVSTLTIQRTQQEDSAVYLCASSSNSNQPQHFGDGTRLSIL.

V is TRBV7-9 and J is TRBJ2-5; with no DNA, the TCRdb D assignment of TRBD2 cannot be verified. The CDR3 loop spans 14 amino acids. The germline V gene encodes CDR1 SEHNR and CDR2 FQNEAQ (reference sequence). The CDR3 sequence is CASSGGLDKETQYF.

The chain employs TRBV5-1 and TRBJ2-1; TCRdb's D call, TRBD1, is unchecked because there is no DNA. This CDR3 region has 15 residues. Germline loops: CDR1 SGHRS, CDR2 YFSETQ. This CDR3 reads CASSLPSGGDNEQFF.

V usage is TRBV20-1 and J usage is TRBJ2-2; TCRdb proposes TRBD1, but this gene call is untestable without DNA. Looked up from germline, CDR1 is DFQATT and CDR2 is SNEGSKA (reference sequence). This CDR3 contains 15 residues. The CDR3 loop is CSATHREEDAGELFF.

The chain links TRBV12-3 or TRBV12-4 to TRBJ2-2. CDR3 size: 16 residues. CDR3 protein: CASSYSPQANTGELFF.

V usage is TRBV7-9 and J usage is TRBJ1-4. The CDR3 is 12 residues long. The V gene's germline CDR1 is SEHNR and CDR2 FQNEAQ (reference sequence). CDR3 loop: CASSYGLQELFF.

This chain joins TRBV1 and TRBJ2-7; TCRdb lists TRBD1, though no DNA is available to test this call. TRBV1 is an annotated pseudogene. This CDR3 spans 17 amino acids. The CDR3 reads CTSSLWGQFTSSYEQYF.

The chain is built from TRBV5-1 and TRBJ1-4; TCRdb lists TRBD1, though no DNA is available to test this call. CDR1 is SGHRS, CDR2 YFSETQ, per germline. The CDR3 extends over 14 amino acids. CDR3 sequence reads: CASSLLSPDEKLFF.

V and J are TRBV6-1 and TRBJ2-7; there is no DNA to check the TCRdb D call of TRBD1. The CDR3 totals 13 residues. In germline, CDR1 is MNHNS, CDR2 SASEGT. CDR3 sequence: CASSGGTEDEQYF.

The chain joins TRBV10-3 to TRBJ1-2. The CDR3 spans 13 residues. CDR1 ENHRY and CDR2 SYGVKD come from the germline V gene. This CDR3 reads CAISGNLGYGYTF.

The chain uses TRBV12-3 or TRBV12-4 and TRBJ1-6; without DNA, the TCRdb call of TRBD1 cannot be checked. The CDR3 contains 14 residues. The CDR3: CASSLRERNSPLHF.